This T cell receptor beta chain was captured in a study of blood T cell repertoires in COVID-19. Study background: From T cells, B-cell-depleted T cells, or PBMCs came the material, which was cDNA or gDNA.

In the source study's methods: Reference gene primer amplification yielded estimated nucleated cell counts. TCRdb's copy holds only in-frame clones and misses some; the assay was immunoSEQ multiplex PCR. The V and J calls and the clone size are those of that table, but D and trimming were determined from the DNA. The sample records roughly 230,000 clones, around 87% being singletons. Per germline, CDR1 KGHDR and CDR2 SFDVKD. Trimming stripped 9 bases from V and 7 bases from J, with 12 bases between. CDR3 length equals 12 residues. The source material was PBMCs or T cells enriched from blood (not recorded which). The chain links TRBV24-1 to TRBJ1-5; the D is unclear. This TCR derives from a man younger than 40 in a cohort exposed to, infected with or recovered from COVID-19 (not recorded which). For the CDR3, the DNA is TGTGCCACCGTGACTGCGGGACAGCCCCAGCATTTT. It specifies CATVTAGQPQHF.